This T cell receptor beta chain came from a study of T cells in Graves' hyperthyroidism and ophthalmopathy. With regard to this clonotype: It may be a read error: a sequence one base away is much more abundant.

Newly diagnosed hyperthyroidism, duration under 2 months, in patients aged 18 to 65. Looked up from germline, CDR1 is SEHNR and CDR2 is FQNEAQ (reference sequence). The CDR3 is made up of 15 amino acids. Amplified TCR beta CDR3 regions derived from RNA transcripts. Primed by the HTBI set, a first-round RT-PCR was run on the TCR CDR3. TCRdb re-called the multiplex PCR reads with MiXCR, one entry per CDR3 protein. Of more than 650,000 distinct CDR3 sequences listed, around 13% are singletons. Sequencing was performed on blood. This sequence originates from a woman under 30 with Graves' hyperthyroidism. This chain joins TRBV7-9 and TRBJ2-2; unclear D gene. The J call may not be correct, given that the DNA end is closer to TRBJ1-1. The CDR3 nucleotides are TGTGCCAGCAGCTTAGTATCAAGGACCAACACTGGAGCTTTCTTT. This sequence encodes CASSLVSRTNTGAFF.